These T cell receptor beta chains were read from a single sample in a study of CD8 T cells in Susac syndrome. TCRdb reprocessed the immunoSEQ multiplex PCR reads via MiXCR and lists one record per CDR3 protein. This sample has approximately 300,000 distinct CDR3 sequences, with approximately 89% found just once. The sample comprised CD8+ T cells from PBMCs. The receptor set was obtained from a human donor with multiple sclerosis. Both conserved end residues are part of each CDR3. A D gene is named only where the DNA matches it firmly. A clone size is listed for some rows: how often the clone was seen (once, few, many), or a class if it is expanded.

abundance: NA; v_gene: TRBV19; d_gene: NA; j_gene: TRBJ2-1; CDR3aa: CASSWDGGYNEQFF; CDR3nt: TGTGCCAGTAGCTGGGACGGGGGCTACAATGAGCAGTTCTTC
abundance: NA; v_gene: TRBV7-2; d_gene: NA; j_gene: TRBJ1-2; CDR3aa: CASSPMNSGYTF; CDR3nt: TGTGCCAGCAGTCCTATGAATAGTGGCTACACCTTC
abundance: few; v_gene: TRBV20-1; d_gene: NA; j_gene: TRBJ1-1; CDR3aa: CSAPFWLEGIVGQTEAFF; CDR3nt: TGCAGTGCCCCCTTTTGGTTGGAGGGGATTGTTGGGCAGACTGAAGCTTTCTTT
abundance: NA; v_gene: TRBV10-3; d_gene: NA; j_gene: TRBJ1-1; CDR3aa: CAIRSTDMNTEAFF; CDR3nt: TGTGCCATCAGGTCGACAGATATGAACACTGAAGCTTTCTTT
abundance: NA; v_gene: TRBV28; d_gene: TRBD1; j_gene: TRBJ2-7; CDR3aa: CASKEGGGEQYF; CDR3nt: TGTGCCAGCAAGGAAGGGGGCGGCGAGCAGTACTTC
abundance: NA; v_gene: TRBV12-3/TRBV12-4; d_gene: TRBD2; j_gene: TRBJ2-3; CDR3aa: CASSSFLAVSPTDTQYF; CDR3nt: TGTGCCAGCAGTTCTTTTCTAGCGGTGTCCCCCACAGATACGCAGTATTTT
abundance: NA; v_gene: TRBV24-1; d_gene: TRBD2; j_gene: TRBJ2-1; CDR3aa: CATSDRPRRGVNEQFF; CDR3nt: TGTGCCACCAGTGACCGACCTCGGCGGGGGGTCAATGAGCAGTTCTTC
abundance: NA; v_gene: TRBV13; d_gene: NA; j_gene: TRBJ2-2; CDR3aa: CASSTAVWVSGELFF; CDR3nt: TGTGCCAGCAGCACGGCGGTTTGGGTTTCCGGGGAGCTGTTTTTT
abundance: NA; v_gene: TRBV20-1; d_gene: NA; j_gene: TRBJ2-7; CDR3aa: CSARDRNSAYEQYF; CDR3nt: TGCAGTGCTAGAGATCGGAACAGCGCCTACGAGCAGTACTTC
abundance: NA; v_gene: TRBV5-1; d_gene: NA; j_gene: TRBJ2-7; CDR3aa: CASSFTGNEQYF; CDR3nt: TGCGCCAGCAGCTTTACAGGGAACGAGCAGTACTTC
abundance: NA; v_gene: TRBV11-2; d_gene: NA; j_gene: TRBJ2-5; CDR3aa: CASSLFAGQETQYF; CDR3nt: TGTGCCAGCAGCTTATTTGCTGGCCAAGAGACCCAGTACTTC
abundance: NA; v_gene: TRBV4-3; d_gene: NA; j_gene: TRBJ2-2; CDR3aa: CASSPTPGDGAGELFF; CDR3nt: TGCGCCAGCAGCCCTACACCCGGGGACGGGGCCGGGGAGCTGTTTTTT
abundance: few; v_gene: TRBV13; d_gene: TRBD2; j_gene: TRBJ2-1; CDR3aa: CASSSGLANEQFF; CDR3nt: TGTGCCAGCAGCTCGGGACTAGCGAATGAGCAGTTCTTC
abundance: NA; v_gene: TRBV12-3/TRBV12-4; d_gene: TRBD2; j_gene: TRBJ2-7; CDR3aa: CASSHIAGPPGEQYF; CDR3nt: TGTGCCAGCAGCCACATAGCGGGCCCTCCTGGGGAGCAGTACTTC
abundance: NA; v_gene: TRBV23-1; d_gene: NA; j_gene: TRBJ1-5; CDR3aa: CASSLARKAFSNQPQHF; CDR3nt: TGCGCCAGCAGTCTAGCAAGGAAGGCCTTTAGCAATCAGCCCCAGCATTTT
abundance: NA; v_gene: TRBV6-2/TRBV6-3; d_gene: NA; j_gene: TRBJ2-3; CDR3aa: CASGITDTQYF; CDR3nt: TGTGCCAGCGGAATCACAGATACGCAGTATTTT
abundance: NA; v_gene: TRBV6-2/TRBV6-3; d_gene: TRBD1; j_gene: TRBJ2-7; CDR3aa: CASSWDSSYEQYF; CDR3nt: TGTGCCAGCAGTTGGGACAGCTCCTACGAGCAGTACTTC
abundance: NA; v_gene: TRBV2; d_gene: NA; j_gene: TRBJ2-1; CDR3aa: CASTQGLTFF; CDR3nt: TGTGCCAGCACCCAGGGCCTTACGTTCTTC
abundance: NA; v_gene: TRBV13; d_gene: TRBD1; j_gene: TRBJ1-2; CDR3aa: CASSAPLDRGYGYTF; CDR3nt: TGTGCCAGCAGCGCTCCACTGGACAGGGGCTATGGCTACACCTTC
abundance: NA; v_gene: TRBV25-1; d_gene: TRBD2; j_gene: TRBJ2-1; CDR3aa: CASSARLGTSGSKDEQFF; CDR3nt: TGTGCCAGCAGTGCGAGACTCGGGACTAGCGGGAGTAAGGATGAGCAGTTCTTC
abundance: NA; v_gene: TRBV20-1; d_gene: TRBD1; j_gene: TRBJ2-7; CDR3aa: CSASQHLGQGAVNEQYF; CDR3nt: TGCAGTGCTAGCCAGCATCTAGGACAGGGAGCTGTGAACGAGCAGTACTTC
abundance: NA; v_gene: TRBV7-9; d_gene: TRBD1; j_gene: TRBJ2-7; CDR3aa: CASSSLLGTAYEQYF; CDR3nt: TGTGCCAGCAGCTCACTCCTTGGGACAGCCTACGAGCAGTACTTC
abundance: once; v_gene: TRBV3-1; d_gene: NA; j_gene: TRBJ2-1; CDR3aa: CASSQDGGGVLGNEQFF; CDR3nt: TGTGCCAGCAGCCAAGATGGAGGGGGCGTCCTGGGCAATGAGCAGTTCTTC
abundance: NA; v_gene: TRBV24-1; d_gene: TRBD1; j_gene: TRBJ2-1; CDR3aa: CATSDLQGAIGNEQFF; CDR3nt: TGTGCCACCAGTGATTTGCAGGGGGCAATTGGTAATGAGCAGTTCTTC
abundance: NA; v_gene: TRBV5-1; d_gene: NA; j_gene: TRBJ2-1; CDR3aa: CASSLGWESINNEQFF; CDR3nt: TGCGCCAGCAGCTTGGGGTGGGAGTCGATAAACAATGAGCAGTTCTTC
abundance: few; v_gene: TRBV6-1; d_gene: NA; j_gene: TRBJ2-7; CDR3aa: CASGDLGRSYEQYF; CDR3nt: TGTGCCAGCGGCGACTTAGGGCGCTCCTACGAGCAGTACTTC
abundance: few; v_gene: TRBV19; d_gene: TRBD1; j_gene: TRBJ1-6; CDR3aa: CASSTGTENSPLHF; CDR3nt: TGTGCCAGTAGCACCGGGACAGAGAATTCACCCCTCCACTTT
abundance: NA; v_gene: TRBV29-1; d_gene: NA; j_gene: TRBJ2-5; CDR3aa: CSAILGQAIQETQYF; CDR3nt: TGCAGCGCCATCCTCGGGCAGGCGATACAAGAGACCCAGTACTTC
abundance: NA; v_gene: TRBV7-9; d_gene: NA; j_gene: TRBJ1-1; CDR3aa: CASPSGVGDEAFF; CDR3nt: TGTGCCAGCCCCTCGGGGGTGGGTGATGAAGCTTTCTTT
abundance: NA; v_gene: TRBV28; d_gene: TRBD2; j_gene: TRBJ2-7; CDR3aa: CASSLSSGRSYEQYF; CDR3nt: TGTGCCAGCAGTCTTTCTAGCGGGAGGTCCTACGAGCAGTACTTC
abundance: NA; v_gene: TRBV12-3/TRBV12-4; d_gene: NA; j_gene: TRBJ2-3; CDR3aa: CASSFVGTDTQYF; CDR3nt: TGTGCCAGCAGTTTCGTGGGCACAGATACGCAGTATTTT
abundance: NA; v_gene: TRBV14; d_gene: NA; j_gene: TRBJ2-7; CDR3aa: CASSPMDGVYEQYF; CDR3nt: TGTGCCAGCAGCCCCATGGACGGAGTCTACGAGCAGTACTTC
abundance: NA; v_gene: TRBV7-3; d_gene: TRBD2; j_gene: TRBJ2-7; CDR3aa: CASSPSGGADYEQYF; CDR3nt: TGTGCCAGCAGCCCCAGCGGGGGGGCTGACTACGAGCAGTACTTC
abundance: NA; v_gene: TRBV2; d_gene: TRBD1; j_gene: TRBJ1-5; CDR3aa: CASSFPGQRNHSNQPQHF; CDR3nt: TGTGCCAGCAGTTTTCCGGGACAGCGCAATCATAGCAATCAGCCCCAGCATTTT
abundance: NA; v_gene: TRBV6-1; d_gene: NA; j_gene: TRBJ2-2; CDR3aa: CASSVLSPNTGELFF; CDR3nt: TGTGCCAGCAGTGTACTAAGCCCGAACACCGGGGAGCTGTTTTTT
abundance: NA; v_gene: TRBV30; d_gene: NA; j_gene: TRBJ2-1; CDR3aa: CAWSEGLDNEQFF; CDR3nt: TGTGCCTGGAGTGAGGGGTTAGACAATGAGCAGTTCTTC
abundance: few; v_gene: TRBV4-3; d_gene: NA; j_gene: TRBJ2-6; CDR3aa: CASSQEFGVVSGANVLTF; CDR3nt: TGCGCCAGCAGCCAAGAGTTCGGGGTCGTCTCTGGGGCCAACGTCCTGACTTTC
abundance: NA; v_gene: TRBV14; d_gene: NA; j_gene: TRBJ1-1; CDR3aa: CASSPYTTAEAFF; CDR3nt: TGTGCCAGCAGCCCTTATACTACCGCTGAAGCTTTCTTT
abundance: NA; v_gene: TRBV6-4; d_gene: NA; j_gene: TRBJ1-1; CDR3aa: CASSDEVGLIEAFF; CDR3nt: TGTGCCAGCAGTGACGAAGTTGGGCTAATAGAAGCTTTCTTT
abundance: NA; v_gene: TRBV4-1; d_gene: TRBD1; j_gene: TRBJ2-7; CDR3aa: CASSQAFGQGASYEQYF; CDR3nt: TGCGCCAGCAGCCAAGCCTTCGGACAGGGGGCTTCCTACGAGCAGTACTTC
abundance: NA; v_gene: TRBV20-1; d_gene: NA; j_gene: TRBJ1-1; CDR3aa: CSARDGGRETEAFF; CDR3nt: TGCAGTGCTAGAGATGGAGGGAGGGAAACTGAAGCTTTCTTT
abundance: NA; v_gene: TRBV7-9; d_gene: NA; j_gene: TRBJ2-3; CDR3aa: CARQAGGTDTQYF; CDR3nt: TGTGCCCGACAGGCGGGAGGCACAGATACGCAGTATTTT
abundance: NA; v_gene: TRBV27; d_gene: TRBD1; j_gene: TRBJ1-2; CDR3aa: CASSLGGQGAGGYTF; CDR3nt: TGTGCCAGCAGTTTAGGAGGACAGGGGGCCGGGGGCTACACCTTC
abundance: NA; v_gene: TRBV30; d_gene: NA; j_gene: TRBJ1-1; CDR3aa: CAWRDLNTEAFF; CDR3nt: TGTGCCTGGAGGGATCTGAACACTGAAGCTTTCTTT
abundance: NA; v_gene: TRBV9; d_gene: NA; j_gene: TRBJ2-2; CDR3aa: CASSVGGGAGELFF; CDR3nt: TGTGCCAGCAGCGTAGGGGGAGGTGCCGGGGAGCTGTTTTTT
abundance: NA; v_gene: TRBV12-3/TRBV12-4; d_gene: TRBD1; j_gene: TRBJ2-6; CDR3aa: CASTITDRGSGANVLTF; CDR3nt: TGTGCCAGCACTATAACGGACAGGGGGTCTGGGGCCAACGTCCTGACTTTC
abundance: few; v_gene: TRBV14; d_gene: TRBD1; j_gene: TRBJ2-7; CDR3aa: CASSQPGQGFYEQYF; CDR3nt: TGTGCCAGCAGCCAACCGGGACAGGGGTTTTACGAGCAGTACTTC
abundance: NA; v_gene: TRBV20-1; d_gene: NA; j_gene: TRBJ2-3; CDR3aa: CSARALWGTDTQYF; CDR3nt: TGCAGTGCCAGGGCCTTGTGGGGCACAGATACGCAGTATTTT
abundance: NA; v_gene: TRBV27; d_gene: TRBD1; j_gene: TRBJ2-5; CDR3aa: CASSPSLGQGETQYF; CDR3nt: TGTGCCAGCAGCCCCTCGCTCGGACAGGGGGAGACCCAGTACTTC
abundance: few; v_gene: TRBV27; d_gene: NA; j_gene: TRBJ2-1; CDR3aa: CASSFGSYNEQFF; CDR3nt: TGTGCCAGCAGTTTCGGCTCCTACAATGAGCAGTTCTTC
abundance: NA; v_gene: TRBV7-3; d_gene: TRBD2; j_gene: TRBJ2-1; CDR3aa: CASSLGWTSSNEQFF; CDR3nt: TGTGCCAGCAGCTTAGGGTGGACTAGCAGCAATGAGCAGTTCTTC
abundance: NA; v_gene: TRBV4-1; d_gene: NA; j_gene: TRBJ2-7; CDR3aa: CASSQDGGQYF; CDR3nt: TGCGCCAGCAGCCAAGATGGAGGGCAGTACTTC
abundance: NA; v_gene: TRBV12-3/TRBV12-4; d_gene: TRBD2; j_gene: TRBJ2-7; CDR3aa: CASSFWAGGDYEQYF; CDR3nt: TGTGCCAGCAGTTTCTGGGCGGGAGGGGACTACGAGCAGTACTTC
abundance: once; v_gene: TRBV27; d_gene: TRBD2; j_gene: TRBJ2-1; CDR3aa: CASSPGTSGSGGQFF; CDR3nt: TGTGCCAGCAGTCCTGGGACTAGCGGAAGCGGCGGGCAGTTCTTC
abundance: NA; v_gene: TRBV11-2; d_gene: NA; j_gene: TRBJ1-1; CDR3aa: CASSNIPEAFF; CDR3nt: TGTGCCAGCAGCAACATCCCTGAAGCTTTCTTT